The 25 T cell receptor beta chains in this list originate from one sample, sequenced in a study of immune evolution from preneoplasia to lung adenocarcinoma. Sequenced by immunoSEQ multiplex PCR; TCRdb stores in-frame clones only, minus some. This sample has about 4,900 clones, with less than 80% found just once. Material: FFPE minimally invasive lung adenocarcinoma tissue. Receptor source: a person aged 70 to 85 with lung adenocarcinoma.

The V call is TRBV30, the J call TRBJ2-3; a possible D gene is TRBD1 (5 bases). The V and J ends lost 5 bases and 0 bases respectively, with 9 bases between them. The V gene's germline CDR1 is GTSNPN and CDR2 SVGIG (reference sequence). CDR3 length: 13 residues. The CDR3 here is CAWSGISTDTQYF. In DNA, the CDR3 is TGTGCCTGGTCAGGGATTAGCACAGATACGCAGTATTTT.

This chain joins TRBV7-3 and TRBJ2-3; D gene uncertain. CDR1 and CDR2 (germline): SGHTA, FQGTGA. This CDR3 spans 16 amino acids. V lost 0 bases, J lost 4 bases, and 14 bases lay in between. CDR3 amino acids: CASSLTSAEGSDTQYF. Written as DNA, the CDR3 is TGTGCCAGCAGCTTAACGTCGGCAGAAGGGTCAGATACGCAGTATTTT.

Written as DNA, the CDR3 is TGCAGCGGAAGAGCGTTAACGGCGTATAGCTACACCTTC. Encoded protein: CSGRALTAYSYTF. This chain connects TRBV29-1 to TRBJ1-2; D gene unclear. In germline, CDR1 is SQVTM, CDR2 ANQGSEA. Trimming left V 7 bases short and J 9 bases short, with 21 bases between. This CDR3 comprises 13 residues.

The V call is TRBV11-2, the J call TRBJ2-7, with a tentative D call TRBD1 (5 bases). The germline gives CDR1 SGHAT, CDR2 FQNNGV. This CDR3 contains 13 residues. Trimming cost V 2 bases and J 12 bases, with 17 bases left between them. The CDR3 sequence: CASSLFPQQERYF. The CDR3 nucleotides read TGTGCCAGCAGCTTATTCCCCCAACAGGAACGGTACTTC.

The table lists this clone with a count of one. This chain joins TRBV6-1 and TRBJ2-5, with 10 bases identical to TRBD2. CDR3 length equals 14 residues. Germline assignment: CDR1 MNHNS and CDR2 SASEGT. Unmatched junction bases numbered 3, after V lost 3 bases and J lost 5 bases. CDR3 loop: CASSDLAGAETQYF. In DNA, the CDR3 is TGTGCCAGCAGTGACCTAGCGGGAGCGGAGACCCAGTACTTC.

This clone has a handful of counts. The chain combines TRBV15 with TRBJ2-2; D is ambiguous. Per germline, CDR1 LNHNV and CDR2 YYDKDF (reference sequence). CDR3 size: 15 residues. The V and J ends lost 1 base and 5 bases respectively, with 11 bases between them. The DNA for the CDR3 is TGTGCCACCAGCAGAGGTGGAGACTTTACCGGGGAGCTGTTTTTT. It encodes CATSRGGDFTGELFF.

This chain joins TRBV9 and TRBJ2-7; 8 positions agree with TRBD2. Losses at the gene ends were 3 bases for V and 6 bases for J; bases not matched to a gene: 11. Germline lookup yields CDR1 SGDLS and CDR2 YYNGEE. The CDR3 covers 15 residues. The CDR3 protein is CASSARGGGVGEQYF. The DNA of the CDR3 is TGTGCCAGCAGCGCCCGGGGGGGTGGGGTCGGCGAGCAGTACTTC.

Judged by abundance, this clone is large (0.1 to 1%). The CDR3 DNA is TGTGCCAGCGCGGACCACTTAGGGGAGCTGTTTTTT. Translating gives CASADHLGELFF. V usage is TRBV2 and J usage is TRBJ2-2, with unresolved D. Trimming stripped 8 bases from V and 8 bases from J, with 12 bases between. This CDR3 spans 12 amino acids. The germline gives CDR1 SNHLY, CDR2 FYNNEI.

This clone was seen only a few times. V gene TRBV6-1 combines with J gene TRBJ2-6; D gene uncertain. V was trimmed by 1 base and J by 0 bases, leaving 4 bases between them. CDR1 and CDR2 from the germline V gene are MNHNS and SASEGT. This CDR3 contains 15 residues. For the CDR3, the DNA is TGTGCCAGCAGTGAAGACAGCTCTGGGGCCAACGTCCTGACTTTC. Translation: CASSEDSSGANVLTF.

This clone was observed a few times. The CDR3 DNA reads TGTGCCAGCAGTGTTTTAGGGGGAGACTATGGCTACACCTTC. It yields the protein CASSVLGGDYGYTF. The genes are TRBV6-1 and TRBJ1-2; D may be TRBD1 (6 bases). V was clipped by 4 bases and J by 3 bases, with 12 bases between them. Germline V CDR1 and CDR2: MNHNS, SASEGT. The CDR3 contains 14 residues.

The V and J genes are TRBV18 and TRBJ2-2; tentatively, D is TRBD1 (6 bases). The V gene's germline CDR1 is KGHSH and CDR2 LQKENI. The CDR3 sequence is 16 residues long. Trimming shortened V by 3 bases and J by 6 bases, and 17 bases separated the two germline ends. In nucleotides, the CDR3 is TGTGCCAGCTCACCCCCACAGGGTTTCTCGGCCGGGGAGCTGTTTTTT. Amino acid sequence: CASSPPQGFSAGELFF. The variable domain in full, with the rest retrieved from reference TRBV18 and TRBJ2-2, is NAGVMQNPRHLVRRRGQEARLRCSPMKGHSHVYWYRQLPEEGLKFMVYLQKENIIDESGMPKERFSAEFPKEGPSILRIQQVVRGDSAAYFCASSPPQGFSAGELFFGEGSRLTVL.

The V and J genes are TRBV5-1 and TRBJ1-5; TRBD1 matches 8 bases. CDR3 length: 16 residues. Per germline, CDR1 SGHRS and CDR2 YFSETQ. V was clipped by 4 bases and J by 2 bases; unmatched bases: 8. CDR3 nucleotides: TGCGCCAGCAGCCCCGGGACAGGAGGGGGCAATCAGCCCCAGCATTTT. Protein: CASSPGTGGGNQPQHF.

V is TRBV5-4 and J is TRBJ2-6, with 7 bases fitting TRBD1. From germline, CDR1 is SGHNT and CDR2 YYREEE (reference sequence). Germline trimming cut 4 bases from V and 0 bases from J; bases unmatched to any gene: 4. The CDR3 has 16 residues. The CDR3 reads CASSPGQNSGANVLTF. CDR3 coding DNA: TGTGCCAGCAGCCCGGGACAGAACTCTGGGGCCAACGTCCTGACTTTC. The whole variable domain, filled in from reference TRBV5-4 and TRBJ2-6, reads ETGVTQSPTHLIKTRGQQVTLRCSSQSGHNTVSWYQQALGQGPQFIFQYYREEENGRGNFPPRFSGLQFPNYSSELNVNALELDDSALYLCASSPGQNSGANVLTFGAGSRLTVL.

The rearrangement uses TRBV19 and TRBJ2-1, with TRBD2 matching over 7 bases. The CDR3 runs to 17 residues. Germline V lookup: CDR1 LNHDA, CDR2 SQIVND (reference sequence). Losses at the gene ends were 3 bases for V and 5 bases for J; bases not matched to a gene: 13. This CDR3 reads CASSIGGRHGTNNEQFF. As DNA, the CDR3 is TGTGCCAGTAGTATCGGGGGGAGACATGGTACCAACAATGAGCAGTTCTTC. Looking up the rest from reference TRBV19 and TRBJ2-1 gives the full variable domain: DGGITQSPKYLFRKEGQNVTLSCEQNLNHDAMYWYRQDPGQGLRLIYYSQIVNDFQKGDIAEGYSVSREKKESFPLTVTSAQKNPTAFYLCASSIGGRHGTNNEQFFGPGTRLTVL.

A note on this clone: Other DNA sequences in this sample translate to the same CDR3. This chain links TRBV29-1 with TRBJ2-2; 8 bases are a match to TRBD2. This CDR3 region has 17 residues. J lost 3 bases, V lost 6 bases, and 15 bases had no gene match. The germline gives CDR1 SQVTM, CDR2 ANQGSEA. The DNA for the CDR3 is TGCAGCGTCCGTGTACCGGGACTAGAATATTACACCGGGGAGCTGTTTTTT. It yields the protein CSVRVPGLEYYTGELFF.

The rearrangement uses TRBV29-1 and TRBJ2-5, with D possibly TRBD2 on 6 matching bases. V lost 2 bases and J 5 bases, leaving 15 bases between the germline ends. In germline, CDR1 is SQVTM, CDR2 ANQGSEA. This CDR3 is 14 amino acids long. CDR3 residues: CSVEFSSGHETQYF. The CDR3 DNA sequence: TGCAGCGTTGAATTCAGTAGCGGCCACGAGACCCAGTACTTC.

The table lists this clone with a few counts. The J gene is TRBJ2-1, the V gene TRBV19; no clear D. CDR1 is LNHDA, CDR2 SQIVND, per germline (reference sequence). CDR3 size: 12 residues. V lost 7 bases and J 5 bases, leaving 9 bases between the germline ends. CDR3 nucleotides: TGTGCCAGTAACAAAGGAAACAATGAGCAGTTCTTC. It yields the protein CASNKGNNEQFF.

V is TRBV10-2 and J is TRBJ1-1; 9 nucleotides match TRBD1. The CDR3 is made up of 16 amino acids. Germline V gives CDR1 WSHSY, CDR2 SAAADI. V gave up 5 bases and J gave up 0 bases; unmatched junction bases: 7. The CDR3 region has the DNA TGCGCCAGCAGTTCCGGGACAGGGACTTTGAACACTGAAGCTTTCTTT. It yields the protein CASSSGTGTLNTEAFF.

The chain is built from TRBV6-6 and TRBJ2-3; a possible D gene is TRBD2 (5 bases). The V gene's germline CDR1 is MNHNY and CDR2 SVGAGI (reference sequence). The CDR3 has 16 amino acids. Trimming removed 0 bases from V and 4 bases from J, with 14 bases in between. CDR3 in DNA: TGTGCCAGCAGTTACTCAGCGAGGGAATTCGCAGATACGCAGTATTTT. It codes for CASSYSAREFADTQYF.

This chain joins TRBV28 and TRBJ1-4; D uncertain. V was trimmed by 2 bases and J by 0 bases, leaving 16 bases between them. Per the germline V gene, CDR1 is MDHEN and CDR2 is SYDVKM. This CDR3 is 18 amino acids long. In DNA, the CDR3 is TGTGCCAGCAGTTTACTCCTAGGGCGGGTCCCAACTAATGAAAAACTGTTTTTT. Translation: CASSLLLGRVPTNEKLFF.

This clone was found once. This rearrangement joins TRBV28 to TRBJ2-7; possible D gene TRBD2, 6 bases. Trimming pared 6 bases from V and 2 bases from J, leaving 17 bases between. Germline values: CDR1 MDHEN, CDR2 SYDVKM. The CDR3 sequence is 15 residues long. The CDR3 bases are TGTGCCAGCAGGCGTGACGTGGCGGGGACCTACGAGCAGTACTTC. It translates to CASRRDVAGTYEQYF.

As DNA, the CDR3 is TGTGCCAGCGGAAAGGGCACCACGATCACTGAAGCTTTCTTT. This gives the protein CASGKGTTITEAFF. The V call is TRBV4-2, the J call TRBJ1-1; D unresolved. CDR1 is LGHNA and CDR2 is YNFKEQ in the germline V gene. There are 14 residues in the CDR3. Trimming took off 8 bases at V and 4 bases at J, with 17 bases between the two ends.

The DNA for the CDR3 is TGTGCCAGCAGCCCCAACAGAGGAATGAACACTGAAGCTTTCTTT. Its protein product is CASSPNRGMNTEAFF. This chain connects TRBV7-2 to TRBJ1-1; D is unclear. CDR3 size: 15 residues. Trimming stripped 5 bases from V and 0 bases from J, with 13 bases between. Germline-derived CDR1 and CDR2 are SGHTA and FQGNSA.

The V and J genes are TRBV7-3 and TRBJ2-1; D call uncertain. Trimming shortened V by 3 bases and J by 9 bases, and 12 bases separated the two germline ends. CDR1 is SGHTA and CDR2 is FQGTGA in the germline V gene. The CDR3 has 13 amino acids. The CDR3 bases are TGTGCCAGCAGCTTTCAAGGTCAAGGTGAGCAGTTCTTC. Translating it yields CASSFQGQGEQFF. The variable domain in full, with the rest retrieved from reference TRBV7-3 and TRBJ2-1, is GAGVSQTPSNKVTEKGKYVELRCDPISGHTALYWYRQSLGQGPEFLIYFQGTGAADDSGLPNDRFFAVRPEGSVSTLKIQRTERGDSAVYLCASSFQGQGEQFFGPGTRLTVL.

The V call is TRBV10-3, the J call TRBJ2-2, with 9 positions matching TRBD2. The CDR3 length is 15 residues. CDR1 ENHRY and CDR2 SYGVKD come from the germline V gene. With 2 bases clipped from V and 3 bases from J, the junction kept 1 base outside the gene matches. The CDR3 bases are TGTGCCATCAGTGAGGCGGGAGGGTACACCGGGGAGCTGTTTTTT. Its translation is CAISEAGGYTGELFF.